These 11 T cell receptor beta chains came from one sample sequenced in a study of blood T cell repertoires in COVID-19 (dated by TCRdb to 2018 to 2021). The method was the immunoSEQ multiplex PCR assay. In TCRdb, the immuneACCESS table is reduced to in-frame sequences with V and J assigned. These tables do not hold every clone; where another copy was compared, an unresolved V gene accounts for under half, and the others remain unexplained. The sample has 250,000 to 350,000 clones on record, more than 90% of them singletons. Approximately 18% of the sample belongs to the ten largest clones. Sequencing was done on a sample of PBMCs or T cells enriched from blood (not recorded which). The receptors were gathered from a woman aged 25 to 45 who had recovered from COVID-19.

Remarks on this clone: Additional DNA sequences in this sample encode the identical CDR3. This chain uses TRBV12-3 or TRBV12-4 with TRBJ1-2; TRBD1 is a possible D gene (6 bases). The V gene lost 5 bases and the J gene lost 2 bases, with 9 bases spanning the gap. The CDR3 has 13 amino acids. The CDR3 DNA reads TGTGCCAGCAGTCTCCAGGGGAACTATGGCTACACCTTC. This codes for CASSLQGNYGYTF.

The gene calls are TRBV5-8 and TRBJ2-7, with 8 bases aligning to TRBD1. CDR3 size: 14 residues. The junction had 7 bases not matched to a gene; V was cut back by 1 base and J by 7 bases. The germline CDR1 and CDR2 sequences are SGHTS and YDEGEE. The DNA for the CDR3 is TGTGCCAGCAGCTTGTTACAGGGGGTGGGTGAGCAGTACTTC. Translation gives CASSLLQGVGEQYF.

The CDR3 is CAWSVGGVYEQYF. The DNA for the CDR3 is TGTGCCTGGAGTGTAGGGGGGGTCTACGAGCAGTACTTC. This chain uses TRBV30 with TRBJ2-7, with D perhaps TRBD2 (7 bases). CDR1 and CDR2 (germline): GTSNPN, SVGIG (reference sequence). The ends were cut back, 0 bases at V and 3 bases at J, with 9 bases in the middle. The CDR3 contains 13 residues.

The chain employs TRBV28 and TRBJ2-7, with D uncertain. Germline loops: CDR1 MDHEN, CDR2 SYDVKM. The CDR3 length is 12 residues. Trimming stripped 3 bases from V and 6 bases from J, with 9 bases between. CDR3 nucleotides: TGTGCCAGCAGTTTTTACCAACTCGAGCAGTACTTC. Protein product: CASSFYQLEQYF.

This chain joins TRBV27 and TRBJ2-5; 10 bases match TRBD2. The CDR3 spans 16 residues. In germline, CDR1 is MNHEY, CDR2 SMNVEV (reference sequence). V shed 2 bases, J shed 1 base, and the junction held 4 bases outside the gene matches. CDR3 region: CASSLIGLAVQETQYF. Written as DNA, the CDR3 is TGTGCCAGCAGTTTAATTGGACTAGCGGTCCAAGAGACCCAGTACTTC.

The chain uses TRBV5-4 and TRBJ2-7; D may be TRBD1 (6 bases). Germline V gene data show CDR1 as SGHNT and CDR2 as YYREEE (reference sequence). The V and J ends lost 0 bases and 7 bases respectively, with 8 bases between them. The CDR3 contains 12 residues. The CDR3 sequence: CASSLAQGEQYF. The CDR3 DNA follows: TGTGCCAGCAGCTTGGCTCAGGGGGAGCAGTACTTC.

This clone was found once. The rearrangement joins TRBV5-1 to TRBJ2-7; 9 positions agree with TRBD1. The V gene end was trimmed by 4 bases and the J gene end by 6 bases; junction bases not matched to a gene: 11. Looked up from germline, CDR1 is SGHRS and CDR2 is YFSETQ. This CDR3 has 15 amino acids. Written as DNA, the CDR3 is TGCGCCAGCAGCCTGGGGGACAGGGATGTTTCCGAGCAGTACTTC. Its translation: CASSLGDRDVSEQYF.

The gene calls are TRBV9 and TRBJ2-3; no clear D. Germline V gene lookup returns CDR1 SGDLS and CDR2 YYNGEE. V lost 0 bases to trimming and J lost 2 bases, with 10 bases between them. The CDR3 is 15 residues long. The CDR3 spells CASSVAATVTDTQYF. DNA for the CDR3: TGTGCCAGCAGCGTAGCGGCTACAGTCACAGATACGCAGTATTTT. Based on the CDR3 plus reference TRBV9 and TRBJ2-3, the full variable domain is DSGVTQTPKHLITATGQRVTLRCSPRSGDLSVYWYQQSLDQGLQFLIQYYNGEERAKGNILERFSAQQFPDLHSELNLSSLELGDSALYFCASSVAATVTDTQYFGPGTRLTVL.

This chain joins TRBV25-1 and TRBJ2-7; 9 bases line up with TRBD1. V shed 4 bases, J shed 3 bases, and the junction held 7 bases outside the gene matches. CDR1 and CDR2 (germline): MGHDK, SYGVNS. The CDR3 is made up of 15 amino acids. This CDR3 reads CASSVTGTGYYEQYF. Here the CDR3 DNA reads TGTGCCAGCAGTGTAACCGGGACAGGGTACTACGAGCAGTACTTC.

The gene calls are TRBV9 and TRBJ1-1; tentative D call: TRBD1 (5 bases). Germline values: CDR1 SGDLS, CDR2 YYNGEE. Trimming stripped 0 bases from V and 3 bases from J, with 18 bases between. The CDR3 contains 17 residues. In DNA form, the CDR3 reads TGTGCCAGCAGCGTAGGTTTGGTTGTTCGGGGGGACACTGAAGCTTTCTTT. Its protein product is CASSVGLVVRGDTEAFF.

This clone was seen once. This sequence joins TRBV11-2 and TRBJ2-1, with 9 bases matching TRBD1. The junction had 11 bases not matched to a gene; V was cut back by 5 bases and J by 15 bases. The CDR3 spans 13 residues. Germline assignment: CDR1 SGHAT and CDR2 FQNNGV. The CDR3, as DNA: TGTGCCAGCAGCCCGGACCGGGACAGGGCTGTGTTCTTC. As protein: CASSPDRDRAVFF.